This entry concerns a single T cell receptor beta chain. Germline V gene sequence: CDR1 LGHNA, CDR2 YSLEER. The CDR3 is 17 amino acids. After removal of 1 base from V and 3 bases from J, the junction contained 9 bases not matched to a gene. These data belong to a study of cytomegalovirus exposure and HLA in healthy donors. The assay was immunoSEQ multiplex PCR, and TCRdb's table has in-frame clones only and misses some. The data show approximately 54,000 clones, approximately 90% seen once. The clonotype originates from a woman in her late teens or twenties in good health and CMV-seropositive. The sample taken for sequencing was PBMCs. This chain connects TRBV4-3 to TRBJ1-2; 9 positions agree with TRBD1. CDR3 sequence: CASSQGLGTGLDYGYTF. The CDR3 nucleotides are TGCGCCAGCAGCCAAGGCCTAGGGACAGGGCTCGACTATGGCTACACCTTC.